This T cell receptor (beta chain) was documented in a study of T cell changes during pregnancy in multiple sclerosis (dated by TCRdb to between 2018 and 2020). Broadly, across the study: The study examined how the T cell repertoire changed over the course of pregnancy in women with multiple sclerosis.

The library was made by the immunoSEQ multiplex PCR assay. In TCRdb, the immuneACCESS table is reduced to in-frame sequences with V and J assigned. These tables do not hold every clone; where another copy was compared, an unresolved V gene accounts for under half, and the others remain unexplained. The table for this sample lists roughly 100,000 clones; about nine tenths of them were counted only once. The top ten constitute 3% to 3.5% of the sample. About this clone: Which antigen it targets is not known. No much larger clone is present one base from it, and per-base qualities are unavailable.

Including cysteine and phenylalanine, the CDR3 has 18 amino acids. The only DNA kept is the CDR3, 54 bases in frame from the first base. Per the germline V gene, MGHRA is the CDR1 and YSYEKL is the CDR2. From V the trimming removes 1 base and from J it removes 2 bases, while the gene matches leave 9 bases of the junction unaccounted for. This TCR derives from a female donor with multiple sclerosis, enrolled in a pregnancy study. The chain is assembled from TRBV4-1 and TRBJ2-5; the central 11 bases match TRBD2. The sample in question was peripheral blood, obtained after pregnancy. The nucleotide sequence reads as follows: TGCGCCAGCAGCCAAGGCGGTAGCGGGGGGGACGAACAAGAGACCCAGTACTTC. Its product reads: CASSQGGSGGDEQETQYF.